This TCR beta chain was recovered during a study of beta chain features in type 1 diabetes. Study summary: Investigators examined 107,917,701 sorted cells across all samples. Overall study findings and caveats: PCR might favor shorter templates, equally in patients and controls. Patients with type 1 diabetes showed fewer VDJ junction insertions and more deletions.

Of the isolated RNA, all was reverse transcribed, and so the sequenced material was expressed TCRB transcripts. Some clones are missing from TCRdb's copy, which holds only in-frame ones; the method was immunoSEQ multiplex PCR. Of fewer than 400,000 clones detected, 8% appear once; the ten largest clones hold roughly 0.44%. Purity exceeded 98% in all sorted populations. This clone was recorded a few times. The antigen remains undetermined. With 5 bases clipped from V and 5 bases from J, the junction kept 11 bases outside the gene matches. Germline V gene data show CDR1 as SEHNR and CDR2 as FQNEAQ (reference sequence). This CDR3 has 15 amino acids.

This clonotype originated in a woman aged 18-30 years in good health. Material for sequencing was central memory CD4+ T cells from blood. This chain joins TRBV7-9 and TRBJ2-5, with 7 bases matching TRBD1. The CDR3 bases are TGTGCCAGCAGCAAAACAGGGGCGGCTGGTGAGACCCAGTACTTC. Amino acids: CASSKTGAAGETQYF.